The 5 T cell receptor beta chains reported below all come from one sample, sequenced in a study of cytomegalovirus exposure and HLA in healthy donors. Use of 60 Vbeta and 13 Jbeta primers characterized the PCR. The assay was immunoSEQ multiplex PCR, and TCRdb's table has in-frame clones only and misses some. The repertoire holds approximately 200,000 clones, with roughly 80% as singletons. Source material: PBMCs. The receptors shown here come from a woman between 25 and 40 years old in good health and CMV-seropositive.

This clone has a handful of counts. The V gene is TRBV6-1, the J gene TRBJ1-2; 7 positions agree with TRBD1. This CDR3 is 16 amino acids long. Losses at the gene ends were 3 bases for V and 6 bases for J; bases not matched to a gene: 13. The germline V gene encodes CDR1 MNHNS and CDR2 SASEGT. CDR3 sequence: CASSEAGGDLSDGYTF. CDR3 coding DNA: TGTGCCAGCAGTGAGGCAGGGGGTGACCTATCGGATGGCTACACCTTC.

The gene calls are TRBV19 and TRBJ1-1, with D perhaps matching TRBD1 (5 bases). The CDR3 contains 12 residues. V was cut by 0 bases and J by 7 bases, with 6 bases left in between. From germline, CDR1 is LNHDA and CDR2 SQIVND (reference sequence). The CDR3 reads CASSIDGGEAFF. The CDR3 DNA is TGTGCCAGTAGTATAGACGGGGGTGAAGCTTTCTTT.

The rearrangement uses TRBV6-5 and TRBJ2-2; 10 bases fit TRBD1. The germline gives CDR1 MNHEY, CDR2 SVGAGI. Losses at the gene ends were 6 bases for V and 5 bases for J; bases not matched to a gene: 6. The CDR3 contains 15 residues. Here the CDR3 reads CASRSDRGLTGELFF. Written as DNA, the CDR3 is TGTGCCAGCAGATCCGACAGGGGGCTAACCGGGGAGCTGTTTTTT.

V and J are TRBV5-1 and TRBJ1-1; D is undetermined. CDR1 is SGHRS and CDR2 is YFSETQ in the germline V gene. The V end lost 1 base, the J end lost 6 bases, and 16 bases lay between the germline ends. The CDR3 is made up of 15 amino acids. The CDR3 reads CASSLKGGNTAEAFF. Written as DNA, the CDR3 is TGCGCCAGCAGCTTGAAGGGAGGGAACACAGCTGAAGCTTTCTTT.

V and J are TRBV6-1 and TRBJ2-5; 10 bases are shared with TRBD2. From germline, CDR1 is MNHNS and CDR2 SASEGT. Germline trimming cut 2 bases from V and 5 bases from J; bases unmatched to any gene: 20. This CDR3 contains 20 residues. CDR3 coding DNA: TGTGCCAGCAGTGAAAGGAGCATGAGCGGGAGGGCCCTAAGGTTGGAGACCCAGTACTTC. This gives the protein CASSERSMSGRALRLETQYF.